The following is a T cell receptor beta chain sequence with its context. Antigen: not known. The sample comes from a study of monozygotic twins with cystic fibrosis. Study-wide findings and caveats: The repertoire was suggested to be naive-dominated, clonality median approximately 0.0098. V usage most resembled the co-twin in 13 of 16 pairs.

The table came from immunoSEQ multiplex PCR; TCRdb's copy has only in-frame clones and leaves some out. The top ten clones hold roughly 1.8% of a sample with 35,000 or so clones, approximately 80% of them seen once. V lost 0 bases, J lost 5 bases, and 13 bases lay in between. Germline V gene sequence: CDR1 SGHNT, CDR2 YYREEE (reference sequence). This CDR3 comprises 15 residues. The sequence derives from a girl aged 2-10 years with cystic fibrosis. The source material was blood. This chain links TRBV5-4 with TRBJ2-3; maybe TRBD1 (6 bases). CDR3 residues: CASSLAGLQGDTQYF. CDR3 DNA sequence: TGTGCCAGCAGCTTGGCGGGCCTACAGGGAGATACGCAGTATTTT.